The 14 T cell receptor beta chains in this list originate from one sample, sequenced in a study of shared clonotypes between healthy human individuals. The protocol was immunoSEQ multiplex PCR, while the TCRdb copy is restricted to in-frame clones and leaves out a portion. The sample has more than 500,000 clones, more than 95% seen once. The source material was naive CD4+ T cells sorted from blood. Subset described: CD45RA+ positively selected. The receptor set was obtained from a woman in her twenties or thirties in good health.

The chain uses TRBV5-1 and TRBJ2-7; no definite D call. From germline, CDR1 is SGHRS and CDR2 YFSETQ. V shed 1 base and J shed 3 bases, with 14 bases lying between them. The CDR3 runs to 15 residues. In DNA form, the CDR3 reads TGCGCCAGCAGCTTGTTATCGGCGCTAAACTACGAGCAGTACTTC. Translation gives CASSLLSALNYEQYF.

The CDR3 DNA reads TGTGCCAGCAGCAGGGTTCGGGGACTCTACGAGCAGTACTTC. As protein: CASSRVRGLYEQYF. V and J are TRBV28 and TRBJ2-7; D possibly corresponds to TRBD2 (6 bases). Germline CDR1 MDHEN, CDR2 SYDVKM. Deletions cut 6 bases from V and 3 bases from J, with 15 bases between. The CDR3 is made up of 14 amino acids. Looking up the rest from reference TRBV28 and TRBJ2-7 gives the full variable domain: DVKVTQSSRYLVKRTGEKVFLECVQDMDHENMFWYRQDPGLGLRLIYFSYDVKMKEKGDIPEGYSVSREKKERFSLILESASTNQTSMYLCASSRVRGLYEQYFGPGTRLTVT.

The chain is built from TRBV5-8 and TRBJ1-1, with a tentative D call TRBD1 (6 bases). Germline CDR1 SGHTS, CDR2 YDEGEE. V gave up 3 bases and J gave up 4 bases, with 7 bases separating them. CDR3 length equals 12 residues. CDR3 sequence: CASSSGVTEAFF. Written as DNA, the CDR3 is TGTGCCAGCAGCTCAGGGGTCACTGAAGCTTTCTTT. Combining the CDR3 with reference TRBV5-8 and TRBJ1-1 gives the whole variable domain EAGVTQSPTHLIKTRGQQATLRCSPISGHTSVYWYQQALGLGLQFLLWYDEGEERNRGNFPPRFSGRQFPNYSSELNVNALELEDSALYLCASSSGVTEAFFGQGTRLTVV.

CDR3 amino acids: CASRLGRGTEAFF. The CDR3 DNA reads as TGTGCCAGCAGACTGGGCCGGGGCACTGAAGCTTTCTTT. The chain couples TRBV6-5 to TRBJ1-1; no clear D gene. Germline V lookup: CDR1 MNHEY, CDR2 SVGAGI. V was pared by 6 bases and J by 4 bases, with 12 bases between. This CDR3 has 13 residues.

The chain recombines TRBV10-1 with TRBJ2-2; D call uncertain. Germline assignment: CDR1 WNHNN and CDR2 SYGVQD (reference sequence). V lost 7 bases and J 3 bases, leaving 12 bases between the germline ends. The CDR3 covers 14 residues. The CDR3 protein is CASMSSAHTGELFF. DNA of the CDR3: TGCGCCAGCATGTCCAGCGCCCACACCGGGGAGCTGTTTTTT.

V and J are TRBV6-5 and TRBJ2-5; the D gene is possibly TRBD2 (5 bases). The J call may be faulty, since TRBJ2-7 better matches the DNA end. This CDR3 has 13 residues. From germline, CDR1 is MNHEY and CDR2 SVGAGI. The CDR3 here is CASSLDKRNEQYF. CDR3 coding DNA: TGTGCCAGCAGCCTAGACAAGCGGAACGAGCAGTACTTC.

The rearrangement links TRBV28 to TRBJ2-1, with TRBD1 matching over 8 bases. V trimming: 6 bases; J trimming: 0 bases; junction bases outside the gene matches: 7. There are 16 residues in the CDR3. The germline CDR1 and CDR2 sequences are MDHEN and SYDVKM. In DNA form, the CDR3 reads TGTGCCAGCAGCATAACAGGGGGAAGCTCCTACAATGAGCAGTTCTTC. This translates into CASSITGGSSYNEQFF. The entire variable domain, with the rest obtained from reference TRBV28 and TRBJ2-1, is as follows: DVKVTQSSRYLVKRTGEKVFLECVQDMDHENMFWYRQDPGLGLRLIYFSYDVKMKEKGDIPEGYSVSREKKERFSLILESASTNQTSMYLCASSITGGSSYNEQFFGPGTRLTVL.

Comment on this clone: Other DNA sequences in the same sample also yield this CDR3. This rearrangement joins TRBV28 to TRBJ2-7, with 8 bases identical to TRBD2. The V and J ends lost 6 bases and 4 bases, in that order; junction bases with no gene match: 8. CDR1 is MDHEN and CDR2 is SYDVKM in the germline V gene. This CDR3 has 14 residues. In DNA, the CDR3 is TGTGCCAGCAGCTCCAGCGGGAGCTCTTACGAGCAGTACTTC. It translates to CASSSSGSSYEQYF.

This chain's CDR3 is CASRPGQTYNEQFF. DNA for the CDR3: TGTGCCAGTAGACCGGGACAGACGTACAATGAGCAGTTCTTC. The J gene is TRBJ2-1, the V gene TRBV19; 7 nucleotides agree with TRBD1. The CDR3 loop spans 14 amino acids. The J segment lost 4 bases and the V segment lost 6 bases, leaving 6 bases of the junction unmatched. Germline loops: CDR1 LNHDA, CDR2 SQIVND (reference sequence). The variable domain in full, with the rest retrieved from reference TRBV19 and TRBJ2-1, is DGGITQSPKYLFRKEGQNVTLSCEQNLNHDAMYWYRQDPGQGLRLIYYSQIVNDFQKGDIAEGYSVSREKKESFPLTVTSAQKNPTAFYLCASRPGQTYNEQFFGPGTRLTVL.

The chain couples TRBV7-5 to TRBJ1-1. TRBV7-5 is shown as a pseudogene. The length of the CDR3 is 16 residues. The CDR3 sequence is CVRILGGGGEGTEAFF. The CDR3 DNA reads as TGTGTCAGAATCCTCGGTGGAGGGGGGGAAGGCACTGAAGCTTTCTTT.

V usage is TRBV5-1 and J usage is TRBJ1-1; 8 bases map to TRBD1. Germline V gene data show CDR1 as SGHRS and CDR2 as YFSETQ. Trimming took 3 bases from V and 0 from J; bases not matched to a gene: 7. The CDR3 covers 16 residues. This chain's CDR3 is CASSYSRTGMNTEAFF. CDR3 DNA: TGCGCCAGCAGCTACTCAAGGACAGGGATGAACACTGAAGCTTTCTTT.

This chain uses TRBV19 with TRBJ2-6; the D is unclear. The CDR3 runs to 14 residues. The ends were cut back, 5 bases at V and 4 bases at J, with 9 bases in the middle. Germline CDR1 and CDR2: LNHDA and SQIVND (reference sequence). CDR3 region: CASSPLSGANVLTF. Written as DNA, the CDR3 is TGTGCCAGTAGTCCCTTGTCCGGGGCCAACGTCCTGACTTTC.

The rearrangement links TRBV7-3 to TRBJ2-5; 10 bases agree with TRBD2. Germline CDR1 reads SGHTA; CDR2 reads FQGTGA. The CDR3 runs to 12 residues. The V segment lost 4 bases and the J segment 13 bases; nucleotides outside the gene matches: 6. CDR3 residues: CASSSSGTSVYF. CDR3 in DNA: TGTGCCAGCAGCTCCTCCGGGACTAGCGTGTACTTC.

The rearrangement uses TRBV11-2 and TRBJ2-7; 8 bases match TRBD1. The CDR3 spans 17 residues. V lost 7 bases to trimming and J lost 3 bases; unmatched junction nucleotides: 17. The V gene's germline CDR1 is SGHAT and CDR2 FQNNGV. For the CDR3, the DNA is TGTGCCAGCACCGAGACAGGGGTGAACCGTTTAGGCTACGAGCAGTACTTC. It specifies CASTETGVNRLGYEQYF.